This TCR beta chain comes out of a study of blood T cell repertoires in COVID-19. The cohort comprised adults aged about 18 to 100 years residing in some 24 US areas. V shed 8 bases and J 7 bases; nucleotides not matched to a gene: 9. CDR1 is SGHNT and CDR2 is YENEEA in the germline V gene. The CDR3 sequence is 15 residues long. Measured with immunoSEQ multiplex PCR; TCRdb has only the in-frame clones, and not every one. Among approximately 250,000 clones listed, approximately 82% were seen once. The receptor was derived from a man aged 40-50 years who had recovered from COVID-19. V usage is TRBV11-3 and J usage is TRBJ2-1, with 12 bases fitting TRBD1. Sequencing was carried out using PBMCs or T cells enriched from blood (not recorded which). CDR3 coding DNA: TGTGCCAGCGGCCTCGGGACAGGGGGCAGAAATGAGCAGTTCTTC. Its translation: CASGLGTGGRNEQFF. The whole variable domain, filled in from reference TRBV11-3 and TRBJ2-1, reads EAGVVQSPRYKIIEKKQPVAFWCNPISGHNTLYWYLQNLGQGPELLIRYENEEAVDDSQLPKDRFSAERLKGVDSTLKIQPAELGDSAVYLCASGLGTGGRNEQFFGPGTRLTVL.